These T cell receptor beta chains were read from a single sample in a study of OX40 agonist ivuxolimab in advanced cancers. The protocol was immunoSEQ multiplex PCR, while the TCRdb copy is restricted to in-frame clones and leaves out a portion. In the table there are 80,000 to 100,000 clones, 85% to 95% of which are singletons. The material sequenced was CD4+ or CD8+ T cells sorted from blood, taken in a trial of the OX40 agonist ivuxolimab. These TCRs come from an adult with an advanced solid tumor such as melanoma, head and neck, liver or kidney cancer. Each CDR3 is given with its conserved first and last residue. Each record gives: V gene, clone size, J gene, D gene, CDR3 protein, CDR3 DNA. D genes are given only for firm matches. The size of a clone is reported for some rows only, either as once, few or many, or as a class for expanded clones.

v_gene: TRBV19; abundance: .; j_gene: TRBJ1-2; d_gene: TRBD1; CDR3aa: CASSRQGRKGYTF; CDR3nt: TGTGCCAGTAGCCGACAGGGACGGAAAGGCTACACCTTC
v_gene: TRBV28; abundance: .; j_gene: TRBJ2-6; d_gene: TRBD1; CDR3aa: CASSSTGSGANVLTF; CDR3nt: TGTGCCAGCAGCTCGACAGGGTCTGGGGCCAACGTCCTGACTTTC
v_gene: TRBV18; abundance: .; j_gene: TRBJ2-5; d_gene: .; CDR3aa: CASSLSVGETQYF; CDR3nt: TGTGCCAGCTCATTATCGGTAGGGGAGACCCAGTACTTC
v_gene: TRBV29-1; abundance: .; j_gene: TRBJ1-3; d_gene: .; CDR3aa: CSVASGESRGNTIYF; CDR3nt: TGCAGCGTGGCCTCAGGGGAATCTCGAGGAAACACCATATATTTT
v_gene: TRBV5-3; abundance: .; j_gene: TRBJ1-5; d_gene: .; CDR3aa: CARSVKASGQYPRSNQPQHF; CDR3nt: TGTGCCAGAAGCGTTAAGGCTTCGGGACAATATCCGAGGAGCAATCAGCCCCAGCATTTT
v_gene: TRBV11-2; abundance: .; j_gene: TRBJ2-1; d_gene: .; CDR3aa: CASSLDRVRNEQFF; CDR3nt: TGTGCCAGCAGCTTAGATAGGGTCCGTAATGAGCAGTTCTTC
v_gene: TRBV4-3; abundance: .; j_gene: TRBJ2-5; d_gene: TRBD1; CDR3aa: CASSQGTGETQYF; CDR3nt: TGCGCCAGCAGCCAAGGGACAGGGGAGACCCAGTACTTC
v_gene: TRBV30; abundance: .; j_gene: TRBJ1-2; d_gene: .; CDR3aa: CAWSKPSYGYTF; CDR3nt: TGTGCCTGGAGTAAACCATCCTATGGCTACACCTTC
v_gene: TRBV28; abundance: once; j_gene: TRBJ1-5; d_gene: .; CDR3aa: CASRREIESNQPQHF; CDR3nt: TGTGCCAGCAGGCGGGAGATCGAAAGCAATCAGCCCCAGCATTTT
v_gene: TRBV5-6; abundance: .; j_gene: TRBJ1-6; d_gene: .; CDR3aa: CASSSIRRGIGSPLHF; CDR3nt: TGTGCCAGCAGCTCGATTCGAAGGGGGATAGGTTCACCCCTCCACTTT
v_gene: TRBV5-1; abundance: .; j_gene: TRBJ1-3; d_gene: TRBD1; CDR3aa: CASAQGDTGNTIYF; CDR3nt: TGCGCCAGCGCCCAGGGGGATACGGGAAACACCATATATTTT
v_gene: TRBV7-2; abundance: .; j_gene: TRBJ2-1; d_gene: .; CDR3aa: CASSLGEYNEQFF; CDR3nt: TGTGCCAGCAGCTTAGGCGAGTACAATGAGCAGTTCTTC
v_gene: TRBV2; abundance: .; j_gene: TRBJ2-1; d_gene: TRBD2; CDR3aa: CAGRTSGRYNEQFF; CDR3nt: TGTGCCGGGAGGACTAGCGGGAGGTACAATGAGCAGTTCTTC
v_gene: TRBV5-6; abundance: once; j_gene: TRBJ1-2; d_gene: .; CDR3aa: CASSLGAYGYTF; CDR3nt: TGTGCCAGCAGCTTGGGGGCCTATGGCTACACCTTC
v_gene: TRBV30; abundance: .; j_gene: TRBJ2-1; d_gene: TRBD2; CDR3aa: CAWGLAGGSSYNEQFF; CDR3nt: TGTGCCTGGGGCCTAGCGGGAGGGAGCTCCTACAATGAGCAGTTCTTC
v_gene: TRBV6-5; abundance: .; j_gene: TRBJ2-7; d_gene: TRBD1; CDR3aa: CASSYPDRAYEQYF; CDR3nt: TGTGCCAGCAGTTACCCGGACAGGGCTTACGAGCAGTACTTC
v_gene: TRBV19; abundance: .; j_gene: TRBJ2-5; d_gene: .; CDR3aa: CASSPEYQETQYF; CDR3nt: TGTGCCAGTAGTCCCGAGTACCAAGAGACCCAGTACTTC